These T cell receptor beta chains were read from a single sample in a study of T cells in Graves' hyperthyroidism and ophthalmopathy. TCRdb reprocessed the multiplex PCR reads with MiXCR, giving one entry per CDR3 protein. The sample carries around 23,000 distinct CDR3 sequences, approximately 49% recorded once. The sequenced sample was blood. The source is a woman aged 40 to 55 with Graves' hyperthyroidism that later progressed to Graves' ophthalmopathy. Both conserved end residues are part of each CDR3. A D gene is named only where the DNA matches it firmly. Clone size is not always given. Where it is, it says once, few, many or a class for expanded clones.

j_gene: TRBJ2-3; abundance: NA; d_gene: TRBD2; v_gene: TRBV20-1; CDR3nt: TGCAGTGCATCCAGCGGGACGTCTGTCACAGATACGCAGTATTTT; CDR3aa: CSASSGTSVTDTQYF
j_gene: TRBJ2-1; abundance: many; d_gene: TRBD1; v_gene: TRBV27; CDR3nt: TGTGCCAGCAGTAGGGGACAGTTCTCCTACAATGAGCAGTTCTTC; CDR3aa: CASSRGQFSYNEQFF
j_gene: TRBJ1-2; abundance: many; d_gene: NA; v_gene: TRBV10-3; CDR3nt: TGTGCCATCAGTGAGTCGTCAGTAGACCAGTATGGCTACACCTTC; CDR3aa: CAISESSVDQYGYTF
j_gene: TRBJ2-1; abundance: many; d_gene: NA; v_gene: TRBV6-1; CDR3nt: TGTGCCAGCAGTCACCGGGACAGGGGTCTAGCGGGGGTACCCAATGAGCAGTTCTTC; CDR3aa: CASSHRDRGLAGVPNEQFF
j_gene: TRBJ2-1; abundance: NA; d_gene: NA; v_gene: TRBV6-4; CDR3nt: TGTGCCAGCAGTGAGAGGGAGGAAAATGAGCAGTTCTTC; CDR3aa: CASSEREENEQFF
j_gene: TRBJ1-4; abundance: few; d_gene: NA; v_gene: TRBV19; CDR3nt: TGTGCCAGTAGTATAAGGGCCCCACTGTTTTTT; CDR3aa: CASSIRAPLFF
j_gene: TRBJ2-7; abundance: few; d_gene: TRBD2; v_gene: TRBV20-1; CDR3nt: TGCAGTGCTACTAGCGGGAGCGCCTACGAGCAGTACTTC; CDR3aa: CSATSGSAYEQYF
j_gene: TRBJ2-2; abundance: NA; d_gene: NA; v_gene: TRBV12-3/TRBV12-4; CDR3nt: TGTGCCAGCAGTTTAAGGACTCATAACACCGGGGAGCTGTTTTTT; CDR3aa: CASSLRTHNTGELFF
j_gene: TRBJ1-2; abundance: NA; d_gene: TRBD1; v_gene: TRBV20-1; CDR3nt: TGCAGTGCTGGTAGGACAGGGGGCGGGAGCTACACCTTC; CDR3aa: CSAGRTGGGSYTF
j_gene: TRBJ2-2; abundance: NA; d_gene: NA; v_gene: TRBV5-1; CDR3nt: TGCGCCAGCAGCCAGAGTAGCACCAGCAGTGGGTTTTTT; CDR3aa: CASSQSSTSSGFF
j_gene: TRBJ1-4; abundance: NA; d_gene: TRBD1; v_gene: TRBV20-1; CDR3nt: TGCAGTGCTTTCCCGATACAGGGGGTTCGTGGAAAACTGTTTTTT; CDR3aa: CSAFPIQGVRGKLFF
j_gene: TRBJ1-1; abundance: NA; d_gene: NA; v_gene: TRBV15; CDR3nt: TGTGCCACCAGCAGAAAAACGGACACTGAAGCTTTCTTT; CDR3aa: CATSRKTDTEAFF
j_gene: TRBJ2-1; abundance: NA; d_gene: TRBD2; v_gene: TRBV7-2; CDR3nt: TGTGCCAGCAGCTTAATGGCGGGAGGGCCCAATGAGCAGTTCTTC; CDR3aa: CASSLMAGGPNEQFF
j_gene: TRBJ2-1; abundance: NA; d_gene: TRBD2; v_gene: TRBV7-2; CDR3nt: TGTGCCAGCAGCTTTGGTCGGACTAGTTCGAGCTCCTACAATGAGCAGTTCTTC; CDR3aa: CASSFGRTSSSSYNEQFF
j_gene: TRBJ2-1; abundance: NA; d_gene: NA; v_gene: TRBV20-1; CDR3nt: TGCAGTGCTAGTATCAGGGAAACCTCCTCCTACAATGAGCAGTTCTTC; CDR3aa: CSASIRETSSYNEQFF
j_gene: TRBJ2-1; abundance: NA; d_gene: NA; v_gene: TRBV7-3; CDR3nt: TGTGCCAGCAGCTTCAGCACCTACAATGAGCAGTTCTTC; CDR3aa: CASSFSTYNEQFF
j_gene: TRBJ1-2; abundance: NA; d_gene: NA; v_gene: TRBV6-1; CDR3nt: TGTGCCAGCAGCATGGTCTATGGCTACACCTTC; CDR3aa: CASSMVYGYTF
j_gene: TRBJ2-7; abundance: NA; d_gene: NA; v_gene: TRBV20-1; CDR3nt: TGCAGTGCTAGAGATGGCCTGGACGAGCAGTACTTC; CDR3aa: CSARDGLDEQYF
j_gene: TRBJ2-3; abundance: NA; d_gene: TRBD2; v_gene: TRBV12-3/TRBV12-4; CDR3nt: TGTGCCAGCAGCCCAATAGCGGGAGGAATCAATGAGCAGTATTTT; CDR3aa: CASSPIAGGINEQYF
j_gene: TRBJ2-3; abundance: many; d_gene: NA; v_gene: TRBV30; CDR3nt: TGTGCCTGGAGCGGCGGACCTAGCACAGATACGCAGTATTTT; CDR3aa: CAWSGGPSTDTQYF
j_gene: TRBJ2-3; abundance: few; d_gene: NA; v_gene: TRBV20-1; CDR3nt: TGCAGTGCTAGTTCCGTCGCGAGCACAGATACGCAGTATTTT; CDR3aa: CSASSVASTDTQYF
j_gene: TRBJ2-3; abundance: NA; d_gene: NA; v_gene: TRBV30; CDR3nt: TGTGCCGGGGACGGCGGAACGGGAGCGTCGGATACGCAGTATTTT; CDR3aa: CAGDGGTGASDTQYF
j_gene: TRBJ2-1; abundance: medium-sized; d_gene: NA; v_gene: TRBV19; CDR3nt: TGTGCCAGTAGTATCAGTTCGAGGTCTGACAATGAGCAGTTCTTC; CDR3aa: CASSISSRSDNEQFF
j_gene: TRBJ1-3; abundance: NA; d_gene: TRBD1; v_gene: TRBV2; CDR3nt: TGTGCCAGCAGACTAACAGGGGGCGAAGGAAACACCATATATTTT; CDR3aa: CASRLTGGEGNTIYF
j_gene: TRBJ2-1; abundance: NA; d_gene: NA; v_gene: TRBV5-1; CDR3nt: TGCGCCAGCAGCTTGGTGGGGATCCATGAGCAGTTCTTC; CDR3aa: CASSLVGIHEQFF
j_gene: TRBJ2-1; abundance: few; d_gene: TRBD2; v_gene: TRBV7-9; CDR3nt: TGTGCCGCCGGGACTAGCGGGGCCAACTCCTACAATGAGCAGTTCTTC; CDR3aa: CAAGTSGANSYNEQFF
j_gene: TRBJ2-4; abundance: NA; d_gene: NA; v_gene: TRBV29-1; CDR3nt: TGCAGCGTAGGGGTAGCGGAGGCGGACATTCAGTACTTC; CDR3aa: CSVGVAEADIQYF
j_gene: TRBJ2-7; abundance: NA; d_gene: NA; v_gene: TRBV7-2; CDR3nt: TGTGCCAGCAGCCCCCCAGGACCGGGGTTCGAGCAGTACTTC; CDR3aa: CASSPPGPGFEQYF
j_gene: TRBJ2-3; abundance: NA; d_gene: NA; v_gene: TRBV20-1; CDR3nt: TGCAGTGCCCCCATGGCCACGGATACGCAGTATTTT; CDR3aa: CSAPMATDTQYF
j_gene: TRBJ1-1; abundance: NA; d_gene: NA; v_gene: TRBV5-4; CDR3nt: TGTGCCAGCAGCTTGAAAGGACAGAACACTGAAGCTTTCTTT; CDR3aa: CASSLKGQNTEAFF
j_gene: TRBJ2-7; abundance: NA; d_gene: TRBD2; v_gene: TRBV20-1; CDR3nt: TGCAGTGGGGGGACTAGCGGAGCCTACGAGCAGTACTTC; CDR3aa: CSGGTSGAYEQYF
j_gene: TRBJ1-5; abundance: NA; d_gene: TRBD1; v_gene: TRBV6-1; CDR3nt: TGTGCCAGCAGTTCGGGACAGGTCAATCAGCCCCAGCATTTT; CDR3aa: CASSSGQVNQPQHF
j_gene: TRBJ2-7; abundance: NA; d_gene: TRBD2; v_gene: TRBV20-1; CDR3nt: TGCAGTGCTAGGACAAGGACTAGCGGGGAGGGGTGGTACGAGCAGTACTTC; CDR3aa: CSARTRTSGEGWYEQYF
j_gene: TRBJ2-7; abundance: NA; d_gene: NA; v_gene: TRBV29-1; CDR3nt: TGCAGCGTCTCCGCCTCCGGCAGGCGCAACGAGCAGTACTTC; CDR3aa: CSVSASGRRNEQYF
j_gene: TRBJ2-1; abundance: NA; d_gene: TRBD2; v_gene: TRBV29-1; CDR3nt: TGCAGCGTTGAAAGCGGGAGGGCTCTGAATGAGCAGTTCTTC; CDR3aa: CSVESGRALNEQFF
j_gene: TRBJ2-5; abundance: NA; d_gene: NA; v_gene: TRBV29-1; CDR3nt: TGCAGCGACCCCATTATAGGGGAGCCTAGAGAGACCCAGTACTTC; CDR3aa: CSDPIIGEPRETQYF
j_gene: TRBJ2-1; abundance: NA; d_gene: NA; v_gene: TRBV12-3/TRBV12-4; CDR3nt: TGTGCCAGCAGTTTCGGAGTGAATGAGCAGTTCTTC; CDR3aa: CASSFGVNEQFF
j_gene: TRBJ1-1; abundance: medium-sized; d_gene: TRBD1; v_gene: TRBV10-3; CDR3nt: TGTGCCATCAGTACTGACAGGGAGAACACTGAAGCTTTCTTT; CDR3aa: CAISTDRENTEAFF
j_gene: TRBJ1-1; abundance: NA; d_gene: NA; v_gene: TRBV27; CDR3nt: TGTGCCAGGACGGAGCCCATGAACACTGAAGCTTTCTTT; CDR3aa: CARTEPMNTEAFF
j_gene: TRBJ2-2; abundance: NA; d_gene: TRBD2; v_gene: TRBV19; CDR3nt: TGTGCCAGTAGTAGGGGACTAGCGGGAGGTACCGGGGAGCTGTTTTTT; CDR3aa: CASSRGLAGGTGELFF
j_gene: TRBJ2-3; abundance: many; d_gene: NA; v_gene: TRBV9; CDR3nt: TGTGCCAGCAGCACCCGATTAGGAGGGGACACAGATACGCAGTATTTT; CDR3aa: CASSTRLGGDTDTQYF
j_gene: TRBJ2-1; abundance: NA; d_gene: TRBD2; v_gene: TRBV20-1; CDR3nt: TGCAGTGCTAGAGGTGGCGGGAGGAGGGGTGAGCAGTTCTTC; CDR3aa: CSARGGGRRGEQFF
j_gene: TRBJ1-6; abundance: medium-sized; d_gene: TRBD1; v_gene: TRBV29-1; CDR3nt: TGCAGCGTCGGACAGGGAGCGGGCTCACCCCTCCACTTT; CDR3aa: CSVGQGAGSPLHF
j_gene: TRBJ1-1; abundance: NA; d_gene: NA; v_gene: TRBV20-1; CDR3nt: TGCAGTGCGCTGGGGGTTATGAACACTGAAGCTTTCTTT; CDR3aa: CSALGVMNTEAFF